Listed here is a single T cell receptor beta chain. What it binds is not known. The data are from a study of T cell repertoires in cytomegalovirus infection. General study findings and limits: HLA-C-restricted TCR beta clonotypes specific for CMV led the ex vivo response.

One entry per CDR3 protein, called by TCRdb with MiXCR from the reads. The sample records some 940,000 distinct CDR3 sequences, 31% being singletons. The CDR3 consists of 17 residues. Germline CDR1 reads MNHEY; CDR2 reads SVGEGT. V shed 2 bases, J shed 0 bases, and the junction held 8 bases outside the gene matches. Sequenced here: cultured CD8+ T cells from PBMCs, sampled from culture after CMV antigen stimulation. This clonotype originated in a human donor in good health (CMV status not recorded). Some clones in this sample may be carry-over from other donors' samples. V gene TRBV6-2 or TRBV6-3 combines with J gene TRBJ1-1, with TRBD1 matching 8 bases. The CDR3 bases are TGTGCCAGCAGTTACCCCCGGACAGGGATAATGAACACTGAAGCTTTCTTT. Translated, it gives CASSYPRTGIMNTEAFF.